The T cell receptor (beta chain) described here comes from a study of cytomegalovirus exposure and HLA in healthy donors. Assay used: immunoSEQ multiplex PCR; TCRdb lists only in-frame clones, some missing. The sample shows roughly 56,000 clones, over 90% of them seen only once. Study results and caveats: Many donors carried some public TCRs, although rarity characterized most TCR sequences.

As to this clone: The antigen is unknown.

The sequenced material came from PBMCs. The source is a man between 18 and 35 years old in good health and CMV-seronegative.

The CDR3 nucleotides read TGCGCCAGCAGCCCACGGGACACGTCCTATGGCTACACCTTC. This gives the protein CASSPRDTSYGYTF. V gene TRBV4-3 combines with J gene TRBJ1-2, with D tentatively TRBD1 (6 bases). Germline V gives CDR1 LGHNA, CDR2 YSLEER. There are 14 residues in the CDR3. The V end lost 4 bases, the J end lost 4 bases, and 13 bases lay between the germline ends.